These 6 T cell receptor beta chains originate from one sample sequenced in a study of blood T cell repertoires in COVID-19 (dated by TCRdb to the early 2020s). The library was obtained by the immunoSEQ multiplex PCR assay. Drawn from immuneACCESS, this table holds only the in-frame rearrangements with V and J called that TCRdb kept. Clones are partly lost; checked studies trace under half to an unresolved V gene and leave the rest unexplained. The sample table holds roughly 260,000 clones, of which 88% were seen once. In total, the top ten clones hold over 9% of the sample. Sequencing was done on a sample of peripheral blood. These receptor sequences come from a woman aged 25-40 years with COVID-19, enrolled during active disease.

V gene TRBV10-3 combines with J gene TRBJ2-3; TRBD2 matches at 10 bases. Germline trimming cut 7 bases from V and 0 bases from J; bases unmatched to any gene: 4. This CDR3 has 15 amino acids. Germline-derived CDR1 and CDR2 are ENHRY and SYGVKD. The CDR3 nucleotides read TGTGCCATCAAAACTAGCGGGACTAGCACAGATACGCAGTATTTT. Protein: CAIKTSGTSTDTQYF.

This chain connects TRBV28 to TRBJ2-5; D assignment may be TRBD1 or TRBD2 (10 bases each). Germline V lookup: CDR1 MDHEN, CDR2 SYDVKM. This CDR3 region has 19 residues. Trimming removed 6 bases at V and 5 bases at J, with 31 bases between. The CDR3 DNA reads TGTGCCAGCAGGTTACCGGGACAGGGGACGACTAGCGGGTGGGAGACCCAGTACTTC. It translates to CASRLPGQGTTSGWETQYF.

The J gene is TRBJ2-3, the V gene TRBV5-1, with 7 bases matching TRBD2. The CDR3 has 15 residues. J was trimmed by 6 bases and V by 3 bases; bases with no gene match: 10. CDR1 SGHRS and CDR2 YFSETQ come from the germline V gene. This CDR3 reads CASSSSGGGVDTQYF. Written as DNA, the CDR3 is TGCGCCAGCAGCTCCAGTGGGGGAGGGGTCGATACGCAGTATTTT.

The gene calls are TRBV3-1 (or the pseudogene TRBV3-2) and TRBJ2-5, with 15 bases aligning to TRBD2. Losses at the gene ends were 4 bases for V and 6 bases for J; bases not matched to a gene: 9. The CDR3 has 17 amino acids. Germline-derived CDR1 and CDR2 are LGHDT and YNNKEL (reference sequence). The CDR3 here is CASSPGLAGGLRQTQYF. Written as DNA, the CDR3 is TGTGCCAGCAGCCCAGGACTAGCGGGAGGGCTTCGGCAGACCCAGTACTTC.

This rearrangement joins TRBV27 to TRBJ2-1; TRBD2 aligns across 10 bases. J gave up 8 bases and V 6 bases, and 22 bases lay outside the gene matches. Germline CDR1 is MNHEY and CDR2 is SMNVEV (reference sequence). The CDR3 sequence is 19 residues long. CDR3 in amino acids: CASSSPILTLAGVQDEQFF. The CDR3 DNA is TGTGCCAGCAGCTCCCCAATCCTGACCCTAGCGGGAGTACAGGATGAGCAGTTCTTC.

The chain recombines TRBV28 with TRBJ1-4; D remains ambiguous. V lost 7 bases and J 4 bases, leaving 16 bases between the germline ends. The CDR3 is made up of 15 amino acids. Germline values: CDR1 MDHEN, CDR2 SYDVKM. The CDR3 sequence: CASIASGGYNEKLFF. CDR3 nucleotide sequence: TGTGCCAGCATTGCCTCCGGCGGTTATAATGAAAAACTGTTTTTT.